This passage covers 5 T cell receptor beta chains from one sample sequenced in a study of cytomegalovirus exposure and HLA in healthy donors. The PCR had 60 Vbeta and 13 Jbeta primers. Sequenced by immunoSEQ multiplex PCR; TCRdb stores in-frame clones only, minus some. The sample yields about 100,000 clones, 60% to 70% seen once. The sequenced material came from PBMCs. These TCRs come from a man aged 30-40 years in good health and CMV-seropositive.

This sequence joins TRBV5-1 and TRBJ2-7; D perhaps matches TRBD2 (5 bases). The CDR3 is made up of 14 amino acids. Germline V lookup: CDR1 SGHRS, CDR2 YFSETQ. Trimming took off 2 bases at V and 5 bases at J, with 14 bases between the two ends. The CDR3 sequence: CASSFRTEAHEQYF. As DNA, the CDR3 is TGCGCCAGCAGCTTCAGGACGGAGGCCCACGAGCAGTACTTC.

The genes are TRBV11-3 and TRBJ2-5; D possibly corresponds to TRBD2 (6 bases). V was pared by 5 bases and J by 1 base, with 14 bases between. This CDR3 is built from 15 residues. Per germline, CDR1 SGHNT and CDR2 YENEEA. Here the CDR3 reads CASSANPGLQETQYF. CDR3 DNA: TGTGCCAGCAGCGCAAATCCGGGACTCCAAGAGACCCAGTACTTC.

This clone was seen a handful of times. V usage is TRBV5-6 and J usage is TRBJ1-2; maybe TRBD1 (6 bases). In germline, CDR1 is SGHDT, CDR2 YYEEEE. Trimming stripped 1 base from V and 0 bases from J, with 10 bases between. The CDR3 spans 15 residues. The CDR3 reads CASSLWTVTNYGYTF. As DNA, the CDR3 is TGTGCCAGCAGCTTGTGGACAGTAACTAACTATGGCTACACCTTC.

This clone was seen just once. The chain uses TRBV7-2 and TRBJ1-6; no clear D gene. The CDR3 extends over 17 amino acids. Looked up from germline, CDR1 is SGHTA and CDR2 is FQGNSA. Trimming pared 5 bases from V and 0 bases from J, leaving 14 bases between. The CDR3 region is CASSNQPPSSYNSPLHF. The CDR3 DNA reads TGTGCCAGCAGCAACCAACCGCCGAGCTCCTATAATTCACCCCTCCACTTT. The variable domain in full, with the rest retrieved from reference TRBV7-2 and TRBJ1-6, is GAGVSQSPSNKVTEKGKDVELRCDPISGHTALYWYRQSLGQGLEFLIYFQGNSAPDKSGLPSDRFSAERTGGSVSTLTIQRTQQEDSAVYLCASSNQPPSSYNSPLHFGNGTRLTVT.

V gene TRBV18 combines with J gene TRBJ2-7; a weak D match, TRBD1 (6 bases). The CDR3 contains 15 residues. The germline V gene has CDR1 KGHSH and CDR2 LQKENI. With 3 bases removed from V and 0 bases from J, the gap between germline ends came to 12 bases. The CDR3 sequence: CASSPYRESSYEQYF. DNA of the CDR3: TGTGCCAGCTCACCGTACAGGGAGAGCTCCTACGAGCAGTACTTC.